These 30 T cell receptor beta chains came from one sample sequenced in a study of identifying expanded T cells in peripheral blood. The assay was immunoSEQ multiplex PCR, and TCRdb's table has in-frame clones only and misses some. The sample records about 100,000 clones, 80% to 90% being singletons. Material for sequencing was blood. The receptors originated from a person between 18 and 75 years old in good health.

This chain connects TRBV5-1 to TRBJ2-7; the match to TRBD1 covers 9 bases. With 8 bases clipped from V and 2 bases from J, the junction kept 8 bases outside the gene matches. Germline V gives CDR1 SGHRS, CDR2 YFSETQ. This CDR3 has 14 residues. CDR3: CASTTGTGTYEQYF. For the CDR3, the DNA is TGCGCCAGTACCACCGGGACAGGGACCTACGAGCAGTACTTC.

CDR3 coding DNA: TGCGCCAGCAGCTTGACAGGGGAGGATGGCTACACCTTC. It specifies CASSLTGEDGYTF. This rearrangement joins TRBV5-1 to TRBJ1-2; TRBD1 aligns across 7 bases. The CDR3 spans 13 residues. Per germline, CDR1 SGHRS and CDR2 YFSETQ. J gave up 6 bases and V 1 base, and 3 bases lay outside the gene matches.

V gene TRBV18 combines with J gene TRBJ2-5, with D perhaps being TRBD1 or TRBD2 (5 bases each). CDR1 and CDR2 (germline): KGHSH, LQKENI. Trimming took 4 bases from V and 2 from J, leaving 11 bases between them. This CDR3 contains 14 residues. The CDR3 DNA follows: TGTGCCAGCTCACGGGGGACGGCTCAAGAGACCCAGTACTTC. Translating gives CASSRGTAQETQYF.

V gene TRBV19 combines with J gene TRBJ1-5; maybe TRBD1 (5 bases). Germline V gene sequence: CDR1 LNHDA, CDR2 SQIVND (reference sequence). The CDR3 runs to 15 residues. The V end was cut by 6 bases, the J end by 1 base, with 13 bases between. CDR3 sequence reads: CASSPRGTSNQPQHF. The CDR3 coding sequence is TGTGCCAGTAGCCCCCGGGGGACGAGCAATCAGCCCCAGCATTTT.

The chain combines TRBV21-1 with TRBJ2-1; no DNA check was done on the table's D call, TRBD1. TRBV21-1 corresponds to a pseudogene. The CDR3 is 15 amino acids. The CDR3 here is CASSKEGTADNEQFF. CDR3 in DNA: TGTGCCAGCAGCAAAGAGGGGACAGCGGACAATGAGCAGTTCTTC.

The chain has TRBV4-3 and TRBJ1-1; D ambiguous. With 1 base removed from V and 6 bases from J, the gap between germline ends came to 9 bases. The CDR3 runs 13 residues. Germline V CDR1 and CDR2: LGHNA, YSLEER. The CDR3 loop is CASSQVPRPEAFF. The CDR3 DNA sequence: TGCGCCAGCAGCCAAGTCCCTAGGCCTGAAGCTTTCTTT.

This sequence joins TRBV7-9 and TRBJ2-7; D is perhaps TRBD1 or TRBD2 (5 bases each). The V and J ends lost 1 base and 7 bases respectively, with 8 bases between them. CDR3 length equals 12 residues. Germline V CDR1 and CDR2: SEHNR, FQNEAQ (reference sequence). DNA of the CDR3: TGTGCCAGCAGCTTAGGAGGGGTGGAGCAGTACTTC. The encoded protein is CASSLGGVEQYF.

The rearrangement joins TRBV6-5 to TRBJ2-7, with TRBD1 identical over 7 bases. Trimming took 6 bases from V and 4 from J; bases not matched to a gene: 6. Looked up from germline, CDR1 is MNHEY and CDR2 is SVGAGI. The CDR3 is 13 residues long. Here the CDR3 reads CASRPGQLYEQYF. The CDR3 DNA reads as TGTGCCAGCAGACCGGGACAGTTATACGAGCAGTACTTC.

This clone was seen only a few times. The V gene is TRBV25-1, the J gene TRBJ1-5, with a weak D call TRBD1 (6 bases). The germline gives CDR1 MGHDK, CDR2 SYGVNS. V dropped 5 bases and J dropped 4 bases, with 12 bases sitting between them. The CDR3 totals 14 residues. CDR3: CASSNTGNNQPQHF. The CDR3 DNA reads TGTGCCAGCAGTAACACAGGGAATAATCAGCCCCAGCATTTT.

The chain links TRBV19 to TRBJ2-7, with a tentative D call TRBD1 (8 bases). From germline, CDR1 is LNHDA and CDR2 SQIVND (reference sequence). This CDR3 spans 14 amino acids. V gave up 8 bases and J gave up 0 bases, with 14 bases separating them. The CDR3 reads CASSQGGASYEQYF. In DNA, the CDR3 is TGTGCCAGTTCACAGGGGGGGGCCTCCTACGAGCAGTACTTC.

Ten or more counts support this clone. The rearrangement uses TRBV6-5 and TRBJ2-7; D gene uncertain. Germline loops: CDR1 MNHEY, CDR2 SVGAGI. CDR3 length: 11 residues. Trimming stripped 6 bases from V and 4 bases from J, with 7 bases between. CDR3 sequence reads: CASSDQYEQYF. CDR3 sequence (DNA): TGTGCCAGCAGCGACCAGTACGAGCAGTACTTC.

The CDR3 DNA reads as TGTGCCAGCAGCTACAGGGGCGATTACGAGCAGTACTTC. This translates into CASSYRGDYEQYF. V gene TRBV11-2 combines with J gene TRBJ2-7; 7 nucleotides agree with TRBD1. The CDR3 sequence is 13 residues long. The germline gives CDR1 SGHAT, CDR2 FQNNGV. V dropped 4 bases and J dropped 4; count of bases not matched to a gene: 4.

This clone occurred once. This sequence joins TRBV30 and TRBJ2-2, with D possibly TRBD1 on 6 matching bases. Trimming removed 5 bases at V and 2 bases at J, with 9 bases between. This CDR3 contains 13 residues. Per the germline V gene, CDR1 is GTSNPN and CDR2 is SVGIG (reference sequence). The chain's CDR3 is CAWFGGNTGELFF. CDR3 DNA: TGTGCCTGGTTTGGGGGCAACACCGGGGAGCTGTTTTTT.

The chain uses TRBV6-6 and TRBJ2-7, with unresolved D. This CDR3 has 15 residues. The ends were cut back, 2 bases at V and 1 base at J, with 12 bases in the middle. Germline-derived CDR1 and CDR2 are MNHNY and SVGAGI (reference sequence). The CDR3 region has the DNA TGTGCCAGCAGTTACGATTCCCCAGGTTCCTACGAGCAGTACTTC. Residues: CASSYDSPGSYEQYF.

CDR3: CASSIGAADTEAFF. The CDR3 DNA follows: TGTGCCAGTAGTATAGGGGCAGCTGACACTGAAGCTTTCTTT. The chain links TRBV19 to TRBJ1-1; unclear D gene. This CDR3 region has 14 residues. Germline V gene data show CDR1 as LNHDA and CDR2 as SQIVND (reference sequence). V was shortened by 1 base and J by 3 bases, with 9 bases between the two germline ends.

V gene TRBV29-1 combines with J gene TRBJ2-1; D may be TRBD2 (6 bases). In germline, CDR1 is SQVTM, CDR2 ANQGSEA. V was shortened by 3 bases and J by 3 bases, with 12 bases between the two germline ends. The CDR3 contains 14 residues. For the CDR3, the DNA is TGCAGCGTTGACGGAGGGAGCTACTACAATGAGCAGTTCTTC. This encodes CSVDGGSYYNEQFF.

The chain combines TRBV7-9 with TRBJ2-7, with D maybe TRBD1 (6 bases). Deletions cut 4 bases from V and 0 bases from J, with 13 bases between. The CDR3 consists of 15 residues. Germline lookup yields CDR1 SEHNR and CDR2 FQNEAQ (reference sequence). The CDR3: CASSSSTGFSYEQYF. Written as DNA, the CDR3 is TGTGCCAGCAGCTCCTCAACAGGGTTCTCCTACGAGCAGTACTTC. Complete variable domain (other parts from reference TRBV7-9 and TRBJ2-7): DTGVSQNPRHKITKRGQNVTFRCDPISEHNRLYWYRQTLGQGPEFLTYFQNEAQLEKSRLLSDRFSAERPKGSFSTLEIQRTEQGDSAMYLCASSSSTGFSYEQYFGPGTRLTVT.

This clone was detected only a few times. V and J are TRBV6-5 and TRBJ1-1; 7 nucleotides line up with TRBD1. Unmatched junction bases numbered 5, after V lost 5 bases and J lost 8 bases. Germline CDR1 and CDR2: MNHEY and SVGAGI. The CDR3 totals 12 residues. The CDR3 DNA reads TGTGCCAGCAGTACGAACAGGGGCGAAGCTTTCTTT. Its protein is CASSTNRGEAFF.

J is TRBJ2-3 and V is TRBV4-2; D might be TRBD1 (5 bases). V was pared by 0 bases and J by 1 base, with 11 bases between. The V gene's germline CDR1 is LGHNA and CDR2 YNFKEQ. CDR3 length equals 16 residues. The CDR3: CASSQEGVGGTDTQYF. The DNA of the CDR3 is TGTGCCAGCAGCCAAGAAGGGGTAGGGGGCACAGATACGCAGTATTTT.

As DNA, the CDR3 is TGTGCCAGCAGTCGACAGGGATGGAACACTGAAGCTTTCTTT. Translating it yields CASSRQGWNTEAFF. The chain combines TRBV6-5 with TRBJ1-1, with 7 positions matching TRBD1. Germline CDR1 MNHEY, CDR2 SVGAGI. The CDR3 is 14 amino acids. V lost 5 bases, J lost 1 base, and 4 bases stayed unmatched.

About this clone: Within the sample, other DNA sequences also encode this same CDR3. V is TRBV5-1 and J is TRBJ2-1, with D perhaps being TRBD1 or TRBD2 (5 bases each). V was trimmed by 0 bases and J by 4 bases, leaving 5 bases between them. The CDR3 consists of 13 residues. Germline V gene sequence: CDR1 SGHRS, CDR2 YFSETQ. The CDR3 DNA reads TGCGCCAGCAGCTTGGGGGGGTACAATGAGCAGTTCTTC. Translating gives CASSLGGYNEQFF.

J is TRBJ2-7 and V is TRBV7-2; D is unclear. CDR3 size: 13 residues. Trimming removed 1 base from V and 4 bases from J, with 8 bases in between. Germline CDR1 and CDR2: SGHTA and FQGNSA. The CDR3 DNA reads TGTGCCAGCAGCTTAGAGGTCTTGTACGAGCAGTACTTC. Translation gives CASSLEVLYEQYF.

This clone was recorded a few times. The chain links TRBV18 to TRBJ1-2; D is uncertain. Germline-derived CDR1 and CDR2 are KGHSH and LQKENI. This CDR3 is 13 amino acids long. The germline V and J ends were trimmed by 1 base and 5 bases, with 8 bases remaining between them. CDR3 sequence: CASSPRREYGYTF. The CDR3 DNA follows: TGTGCCAGCTCACCACGAAGAGAGTATGGCTACACCTTC.

V is TRBV11-2 and J is TRBJ1-1; D ambiguous. The CDR3 runs to 13 residues. CDR1 is SGHAT, CDR2 FQNNGV, per germline. Trimming cost V 4 bases and J 1 base, with 7 bases left between them. CDR3 amino acids: CASSSERNTEAFF. The CDR3 DNA is TGTGCCAGCAGCTCCGAACGGAACACTGAAGCTTTCTTT.

The rearrangement links TRBV6-4 to TRBJ2-3; D is perhaps TRBD1 (6 bases). Germline CDR1 and CDR2: MRHNA and SNTAGT. This CDR3 region has 15 residues. V dropped 6 bases and J dropped 2 bases, with 15 bases sitting between them. The CDR3 loop is CASSQETGTTDTQYF. CDR3 bases: TGTGCCAGCAGCCAAGAGACAGGAACCACAGATACGCAGTATTTT.

The chain uses TRBV12-5 and TRBJ2-3, with a tentative D call TRBD1 (7 bases). V dropped 3 bases and J dropped 5 bases, with 9 bases sitting between them. Germline V CDR1 and CDR2: LGHNT, FRNRAP. This CDR3 has 13 residues. The CDR3 sequence is CASGFQGGDTQYF. CDR3 in DNA: TGTGCTAGTGGTTTTCAGGGGGGAGATACGCAGTATTTT. The full variable domain, with the rest looked up from reference TRBV12-5 and TRBJ2-3, is DARVTQTPRHKVTEMGQEVTMRCQPILGHNTVFWYRQTMMQGLELLAYFRNRAPLDDSGMPKDRFSAEMPDATLATLKIQPSEPRDSAVYFCASGFQGGDTQYFGPGTRLTVL.

The V gene is TRBV7-9, the J gene TRBJ2-5; D unclear. V was clipped by 5 bases and J by 3 bases, with 10 bases between them. CDR1 is SEHNR, CDR2 FQNEAQ, per germline (reference sequence). There are 13 residues in the CDR3. CDR3 nucleotide sequence: TGTGCCAGCAGCCCAATTTGGGAAGAGACCCAGTACTTC. Protein: CASSPIWEETQYF.

The chain carries TRBV19 and TRBJ1-1; D perhaps matches TRBD1 (5 bases). Germline lookup yields CDR1 LNHDA and CDR2 SQIVND (reference sequence). The CDR3 is 14 amino acids. Trimming shortened V by 6 bases and J by 1 base, and 12 bases separated the two germline ends. CDR3 bases: TGTGCCAGTAGCCCCACCGGGGGGAACACTGAAGCTTTCTTT. Its translation is CASSPTGGNTEAFF.

The gene calls are TRBV9 and TRBJ1-1; D perhaps matches TRBD1 (6 bases). The CDR3 extends over 15 amino acids. From germline, CDR1 is SGDLS and CDR2 YYNGEE. The ends were cut back, 6 bases at V and 0 bases at J, with 15 bases in the middle. CDR3 residues: CASTTGTSMNTEAFF. CDR3 nucleotides: TGTGCCAGCACAACCGGGACATCTATGAACACTGAAGCTTTCTTT.

The chain employs TRBV5-5 and TRBJ2-5, with D maybe TRBD2 (6 bases). The length of the CDR3 is 15 residues. Trimming removed 4 bases from V and 8 bases from J, with 21 bases in between. Germline V lookup: CDR1 SGHKS, CDR2 YYEKEE (reference sequence). DNA of the CDR3: TGTGCCAGCAGCAACTCACTTGTCATGCGGGAAACCCAGTACTTC. This translates into CASSNSLVMRETQYF. Filled out from reference TRBV5-5 and TRBJ2-5, the complete variable domain reads DAGVTQSPTHLIKTRGQQVTLRCSPISGHKSVSWYQQVLGQGPQFIFQYYEKEERGRGNFPDRFSARQFPNYSSELNVNALLLGDSALYLCASSNSLVMRETQYFGPGTRLLVL.